A selection of T cell receptor beta chains follows, all from one sample in a study of response to subunit inactivated influenza vaccine. TCRdb reanalysed the RT-PCR reads using MiXCR and keeps one entry per CDR3 protein. The sample shows roughly 700,000 distinct CDR3 sequences, 11% to 15% of them seen only once. The sequencing here drew on PBMCs from blood, taken about 14 days before vaccination. All receptors come from a man aged 45-65 years who received an inactivated influenza vaccine. CDR3s include the opening cysteine and the closing phenylalanine or tryptophan. The D gene is left open where the match is weak. Clone sizes are given selectively: once, few, many, or a class where the clone is expanded.

>TRBV27|TRBD2|TRBJ2-1|few
CASIRFLAGGRGEQFF
TGTGCCAGCATCCGTTTTCTAGCGGGAGGAAGGGGTGAGCAGTTCTTC
>TRBV2|TRBD2|TRBJ2-2|few
CASRTSGSLGTGELFF
TGTGCCAGCAGGACTAGCGGGAGTCTGGGCACCGGGGAGCTGTTTTTT
>TRBV4-2|-|TRBJ1-6|few
CASSQGQTPNSPLHF
TGTGCCAGCAGCCAAGGACAGACGCCAAATTCACCCCTCCACTTT
>TRBV2|-|TRBJ2-7|-
CASSEVAPEQYF
TGTGCCAGCAGTGAAGTGGCCCCAGAGCAGTACTTC
>TRBV27|TRBD1|TRBJ1-1|-
CASSRGGMDTEAFF
TGTGCCAGCAGCCGAGGGGGCATGGACACTGAAGCTTTCTTT
>TRBV19|-|TRBJ2-1|-
CASSARDRRTRRNEQFF
TGTGCCAGTAGTGCTCGGGACCGAAGGACCCGTAGGAATGAGCAGTTCTTC
>TRBV5-1|TRBD1|TRBJ2-7|-
CASSYTWTGTGSYEQYF
TGCGCCAGCAGCTATACCTGGACCGGGACAGGGTCCTACGAGCAGTACTTC
>TRBV4-2|-|TRBJ1-2|few
CASSQEVTGYGYTF
TGTGCCAGCAGCCAAGAAGTGACGGGATATGGCTACACCTTC
>TRBV30|-|TRBJ1-2|few
CAWISSGIRGYTF
TGTGCCTGGATCTCCTCGGGGATAAGGGGCTACACCTTC
>TRBV3-1|-|TRBJ1-2|-
CASSQDHRNSGYTF
TGTGCCAGCAGCCAAGATCACCGTAACTCGGGCTACACCTTC
>TRBV6-2/TRBV6-3|TRBD2|TRBJ2-1|few
CASSWTSGRLFGEQFF
TGTGCCAGCAGTTGGACTAGCGGGAGGCTCTTTGGTGAGCAGTTCTTC
>TRBV18|-|TRBJ2-2|-
CASSPTGLDTGELFF
TGTGCCAGCTCACCCACAGGGTTGGACACCGGGGAGCTGTTTTTT
>TRBV28|TRBD1|TRBJ1-1|-
CASSLVDRGTEAFF
TGTGCCAGCAGTTTGGTAGACAGGGGCACTGAAGCTTTCTTT
>TRBV11-1|-|TRBJ2-3|few
CASSLVGLDTQYF
TGTGCCAGCAGCTTAGTCGGTTTAGATACGCAGTATTTT
>TRBV6-2/TRBV6-3|TRBD1|TRBJ2-7|few
CASRGQGAAITYEQYF
TGTGCCAGCAGGGGACAGGGGGCTGCTATTACCTACGAGCAGTACTTC
>TRBV6-2/TRBV6-3|-|TRBJ1-1|-
CASTLGRPGRDTEAFF
TGTGCCAGCACCTTGGGCAGGCCGGGGCGGGACACTGAAGCTTTCTTT
>TRBV5-1|TRBD2|TRBJ2-3|few
CASSWGRGLAPDTQYF
TGCGCCAGCAGCTGGGGGAGGGGACTAGCGCCAGATACGCAGTATTTT
>TRBV2|TRBD2|TRBJ2-5|-
CASEMRGWGETQYF
TGTGCCAGCGAGATGCGGGGGTGGGGAGAGACCCAGTACTTC
>TRBV5-1|-|TRBJ2-4|few
CASKGGVDKNIQYF
TGCGCCAGCAAGGGGGGGGTTGACAAAAACATTCAGTACTTC
>TRBV7-9|TRBD1|TRBJ2-3|few
CASSTRPVDRAEDTQYF
TGTGCCAGCAGCACCCGGCCCGTGGACAGGGCGGAAGATACGCAGTATTTT
>TRBV19|TRBD1|TRBJ2-7|few
CASSMGDRRYEQYF
TGTGCCAGTAGTATGGGGGACAGACGGTACGAGCAGTACTTC
>TRBV27|-|TRBJ1-5|many
CASSLTFEFQPQHF
TGTGCCAGCAGTTTAACATTCGAGTTTCAGCCCCAGCATTTT
>TRBV4-3|TRBD2|TRBJ2-1|many
CASSQEAAGVEQFF
TGCGCCAGCAGCCAAGAGGCAGCGGGGGTTGAGCAGTTCTTC
>TRBV7-2|-|TRBJ2-7|few
CASSLGGFTTYEQYF
TGTGCCAGCAGCTTAGGTGGGTTTACAACATACGAGCAGTACTTC
>TRBV2|-|TRBJ2-5|many
CASSETETQYF
TGTGCCAGCAGTGAAACGGAGACCCAGTACTTC
>TRBV15|-|TRBJ2-5|few
CATSRVLSGLQQETQYF
TGTGCCACCAGCAGAGTTCTGAGCGGTCTTCAACAAGAGACCCAGTACTTC
>TRBV7-2|-|TRBJ1-1|few
CASSLAVSTQEAFF
TGTGCCAGCAGCTTAGCCGTGTCGACTCAAGAAGCTTTCTTT
>TRBV20-1|TRBD1|TRBJ2-7|-
CSARNPGQGSSYEQYF
TGCAGTGCTAGAAATCCGGGACAGGGGTCCTCCTACGAGCAGTACTTC
>TRBV2|TRBD1|TRBJ1-4|few
CASTRDRQGAGEKLFF
TGTGCCAGCACTCGAGACCGACAGGGGGCGGGAGAAAAACTGTTTTTT
>TRBV12-3/TRBV12-4|-|TRBJ2-2|few
CASSFWTLNTGELFF
TGTGCCAGCAGTTTTTGGACCTTAAACACCGGGGAGCTGTTTTTT
>TRBV7-9|-|TRBJ2-3|few
CASLSGATYTDTQYF
TGTGCCAGCCTCTCAGGGGCAACCTACACAGATACGCAGTATTTT